The present T cell receptor beta chain was sequenced within a study of cytomegalovirus exposure and HLA in healthy donors. The study, taken as a whole, reports: The study labeled under 200 TCR beta chains cytomegalovirus-associated. According to a subsequent analysis, TCR clusters identified in the first cohort showed a tendency to co-occur across the roughly 120 validation repertoires.

V shed 4 bases and J shed 0 bases, with 12 bases lying between them. The CDR3 has 15 residues. CDR1 and CDR2 from the germline V gene are SGHNT and YYREEE (reference sequence). As for this clone: Its specificity is unknown.

Method: immunoSEQ multiplex PCR; TCRdb's copy keeps in-frame clones and lacks some. Here the sample spans over 150,000 clones, 70% to 85% being singletons. The donors were part of the approximately 120-subject validation cohort, which stood apart from the roughly 700-subject first cohort. The source of this sequence is a woman under 40 in good health and CMV-seropositive. The V and J genes are TRBV5-4 and TRBJ2-3; possibly TRBD2 for D (6 bases). Sequenced: PBMCs. CDR3 coding DNA: TGTGCCAGCAGCACCCGGGGGAGTAGCACAGATACGCAGTATTTT. It yields the protein CASSTRGSSTDTQYF.